The rows below give T cell receptor beta chains drawn from one sample of a study of shared clonotypes between healthy human individuals. Assay used: immunoSEQ multiplex PCR; TCRdb lists only in-frame clones, some missing. The sample includes roughly 700,000 clones, around 90% of them seen just once. Sequencing was carried out using memory CD8+ T cells from PBMCs. These receptors were obtained from a man aged 18 to 30 in good health. Some clones in this sample may be carry-over from other donors' samples. The CDR3 runs from the conserved cysteine through the conserved F or W. The order of the fields is J gene, V gene, CDR3 protein.

TRBJ2-7,TRBV27,CASSPQGVFGSYEQYF
TRBJ2-1,TRBV2,CASGSGYNEQFF
TRBJ2-7,TRBV25-1,CASGAGDRNEQYF
TRBJ2-1,TRBV29-1,CSVEGVNYNEQFF
TRBJ2-3,TRBV27,CASSKTYRVTRSTDTQYF
TRBJ1-2,TRBV7-6,CASSLGRIYGYTF
TRBJ2-4,TRBV4-3,CASSQGTSGNLAKNIQYF
TRBJ2-1,TRBV20-1,CSARTSIQFF
TRBJ1-2,TRBV10-3,CAIRSGTPLNYGYTF
TRBJ2-6,TRBV27,CASSPLLDSGANVLTF
TRBJ2-1,TRBV27,CASKEGVGYNEQFF
TRBJ2-7,TRBV19,CASTETGSYEQYF
TRBJ1-2,TRBV7-2,CASSPFFRREGGYTF
TRBJ2-7,TRBV6-1,CASSVLAGFNEQYF
TRBJ2-2,TRBV6-6,CASSYPGQGDPGELFF
TRBJ2-7,TRBV30,CAWSVDPEEWYF
TRBJ1-1,TRBV7-3,CASSLTGPGATEAFF
TRBJ2-7,TRBV10-3,CAIRTGLSYEQYF
TRBJ2-1,TRBV19,CASSLEEGSHEQFF
TRBJ2-3,TRBV27,CASSSGQGTDTQYF